The 14 T cell receptor beta chains below all came from one sample that was sequenced in a study of identical twins. TCRdb analysed the 5' RACE reads with MiXCR anew, one entry per CDR3 protein. There are some 790,000 distinct CDR3 sequences in the sample; roughly 18% occur only once, and over 10% lies in the top ten. These same records also appear under a second study, on T cells expressing NK-cell markers.

Sequencing was carried out using PBMCs. The receptor source for this set is a woman aged 18-29 years in good health.

This chain uses TRBV5-6 with TRBJ2-7; a weak D match, TRBD2 (6 bases). V was trimmed by 4 bases and J by 3 bases, leaving 17 bases between them. The germline V gene encodes CDR1 SGHDT and CDR2 YYEEEE. The CDR3 totals 15 residues. The CDR3 bases are TGTGCCAGCAGCAGAGGACTCGGGGGTATCTACGAGCAGTACTTC. Translating gives CASSRGLGGIYEQYF.

This clonotype was counted a few times. The DNA for the CDR3 is TGTGCCATCAGTCGGTCGGCAGGTGGAGGTCGGGATACGCAGTATTTT. Translating gives CAISRSAGGGRDTQYF. V is TRBV10-3 and J is TRBJ2-3, with a tentative D call TRBD2 (5 bases). CDR3 length equals 16 residues. V dropped 5 bases and J dropped 6 bases, with 21 bases sitting between them. Per the germline V gene, CDR1 is ENHRY and CDR2 is SYGVKD.

The V and J genes are TRBV3-1 and TRBJ2-3, with D unclear. The CDR3 runs 14 residues. Germline V lookup: CDR1 LGHDT, CDR2 YNNKEL (reference sequence). Between the trimmed V and J ends, which lost 3 bases and 4 bases, there was a span of 11 bases. The CDR3 bases are TGTGCCAGCAGCCACAGTAGACGAGCAGATACGCAGTATTTT. Residues: CASSHSRRADTQYF.

V and J are TRBV6-1 and TRBJ2-3, with 8 bases aligning to TRBD2. This CDR3 is 15 amino acids long. Per germline, CDR1 MNHNS and CDR2 SASEGT. J was trimmed by 4 bases and V by 6 bases; bases with no gene match: 9. DNA for the CDR3: TGTGCCAGCAGCTCCCACGCGCGGGGGGCAGATACGCAGTATTTT. This codes for CASSSHARGADTQYF.

The chain recombines TRBV3-1 with TRBJ2-3; 9 positions agree with TRBD2. The CDR3 consists of 14 residues. J was trimmed by 6 bases and V by 7 bases; bases with no gene match: 8. The V gene's germline CDR1 is LGHDT and CDR2 YNNKEL (reference sequence). Here the CDR3 reads CASNLAGHWDTQYF. The DNA of the CDR3 is TGTGCCAGCAACCTAGCGGGGCATTGGGATACGCAGTATTTT.

This clonotype has a handful of counts. The chain is built from TRBV20-1 and TRBJ2-5, with a tentative D call TRBD2 (5 bases). The ends were cut back, 3 bases at V and 1 base at J, with 6 bases in the middle. Germline V gives CDR1 DFQATT, CDR2 SNEGSKA (reference sequence). The CDR3 loop spans 12 amino acids. The CDR3 loop is CSASGVQETQYF. For the CDR3, the DNA is TGCAGTGCTAGCGGGGTCCAAGAGACCCAGTACTTC.

There are a few counts of this clonotype. The chain uses TRBV19 and TRBJ1-1; no definite D call. The CDR3 consists of 13 residues. Trimming cost V 6 bases and J 2 bases, with 10 bases left between them. The germline gives CDR1 LNHDA, CDR2 SQIVND (reference sequence). The CDR3 nucleotides read TGTGCCAGTAGCCCGTCTCCCAACACTGAAGCTTTCTTT. The encoded protein is CASSPSPNTEAFF.

This clonotype came up a few times. The chain has TRBV29-1 and TRBJ2-1, with 12 positions matching TRBD2. The trim removed 7 bases at V and 9 bases at J, leaving 10 bases unmatched. The CDR3 consists of 14 residues. Germline-derived CDR1 and CDR2 are SQVTM and ANQGSEA. The CDR3 nucleotides read TGCAGCGCTAGACTAGCGGGGGTCGTGGTTGAGCAGTTCTTC. Translating gives CSARLAGVVVEQFF.

This clonotype was observed a handful of times. The chain couples TRBV20-1 to TRBJ2-3, with 7 bases matching TRBD2. The CDR3 length is 15 residues. Unmatched junction bases numbered 6, after V lost 2 bases and J lost 1 base. Germline loops: CDR1 DFQATT, CDR2 SNEGSKA (reference sequence). CDR3 protein: CSARSGREGTDTQYF. The CDR3 DNA sequence: TGCAGTGCTAGAAGTGGCCGGGAGGGCACAGATACGCAGTATTTT.

This chain uses TRBV20-1 with TRBJ1-5; TRBD1 might be the D (6 bases). The CDR3 spans 16 residues. Germline V gene lookup returns CDR1 DFQATT and CDR2 SNEGSKA (reference sequence). Trimming took 0 bases from V and 2 from J, leaving 14 bases between them. CDR3 sequence (DNA): TGCAGTGCTAGAGACTGGTCAGGGGATGGCAATCAGCCCCAGCATTTT. Its translation is CSARDWSGDGNQPQHF.

V and J are TRBV5-1 and TRBJ1-1; D remains ambiguous. This CDR3 comprises 14 residues. Per the germline V gene, CDR1 is SGHRS and CDR2 is YFSETQ. V shed 2 bases and J shed 6 bases, with 14 bases lying between them. The CDR3: CASSLHKGPAEAFF. The CDR3 DNA reads TGCGCCAGCAGCTTACACAAAGGGCCGGCTGAAGCTTTCTTT.

The CDR3 reads CASSVSLAGTYEQYF. The CDR3 DNA reads TGTGCCAGCAGTGTGTCTCTAGCGGGAACCTACGAGCAGTACTTC. The V call is TRBV2, the J call TRBJ2-7, with 9 bases identical to TRBD2. The J segment lost 2 bases and the V segment lost 4 bases, leaving 6 bases of the junction unmatched. This CDR3 has 15 residues. The germline gives CDR1 SNHLY, CDR2 FYNNEI.

This clonotype appeared a few times. The rearrangement joins TRBV6-2 or TRBV6-3 to TRBJ2-3; no clear D gene. Germline CDR1 is MNHEY and CDR2 is SVGEGT. The CDR3 is 11 amino acids. V was pared by 5 bases and J by 10 bases, with 10 bases between. CDR3: CASSRGRAQYF. The DNA of the CDR3 is TGTGCCAGCAGTCGAGGCCGGGCGCAGTATTTT.

In its sample, this clonotype was seen a few times. The V gene is TRBV5-1, the J gene TRBJ1-1; D might be TRBD1 (5 bases). Per germline, CDR1 SGHRS and CDR2 YFSETQ. The CDR3 has 15 residues. V was pared by 0 bases and J by 5 bases, with 14 bases between. For the CDR3, the DNA is TGCGCCAGCAGCTTGGTTGGGGCCCACCCAACTGAAGCTTTCTTT. Its protein is CASSLVGAHPTEAFF.